This T cell receptor (beta chain) is drawn from a study of T cell changes during pregnancy in multiple sclerosis. The CDR3 spans 13 residues. The V end lost 5 bases, the J end lost 4 bases, and 8 bases lay between the germline ends. CDR1 and CDR2 from the germline V gene are SEHNR and FQNEAQ (reference sequence). Some clones are missing from TCRdb's copy, which holds only in-frame ones; the method was immunoSEQ multiplex PCR. The data hold about 75,000 clones, with 89% observed a single time. The specimen was peripheral blood, collected in the first trimester of pregnancy. The rearrangement uses TRBV7-9 and TRBJ1-4; D is uncertain. This clonotype was sampled from a female donor in good health, enrolled as a control in a pregnancy study. This CDR3 is CASSIHFNEKLFF. DNA for the CDR3: TGTGCCAGCAGCATTCATTTTAATGAAAAACTGTTTTTT.